These T cell receptor beta chains were read from a single sample in a study of blood T cell repertoires in COVID-19. Measured with immunoSEQ multiplex PCR; TCRdb has only the in-frame clones, and not every one. The sample carries roughly 340,000 clones, over 75% recorded once. The sequencing input was PBMCs or T cells enriched from blood (not recorded which). The receptors were gathered from a man aged 40-49 years in a cohort exposed to, infected with or recovered from COVID-19 (not recorded which). Both conserved end residues are part of each CDR3. D genes are given only for firm matches. Clone sizes are given selectively: once, few, many, or a class where the clone is expanded.

d_gene	v_gene	abundance	j_gene	CDR3aa	CDR3nt
TRBD1	TRBV3-1/TRBV3-2	.	TRBJ1-1	CASSSGTGLTEAFF	TGTGCCAGCAGCTCGGGGACAGGTCTCACTGAAGCTTTCTTT
TRBD2	TRBV2	.	TRBJ2-4	CASTSGTSGRDEYF	TGTGCCAGTACCTCCGGGACTAGCGGGAGGGATGAGTACTTC
TRBD2	TRBV6-1	.	TRBJ2-7	CASSEGGRTWEQYF	TGTGCCAGCAGTGAAGGCGGGAGAACGTGGGAGCAGTACTTC
.	TRBV7-2	.	TRBJ2-5	CASSLARQETQYF	TGTGCCAGCAGCTTAGCACGGCAAGAGACCCAGTACTTC
TRBD1	TRBV9	.	TRBJ1-4	CASSVGPQGTPNEKLFF	TGTGCCAGCAGCGTAGGCCCACAGGGGACACCTAATGAAAAACTGTTTTTT
.	TRBV6-5	.	TRBJ1-2	CASSYGGGGANYGYTF	TGTGCCAGCAGTTACGGGGGAGGAGGGGCAAACTATGGCTACACCTTC
.	TRBV7-2	.	TRBJ2-7	CASSLAGGGAYEQYF	TGTGCCAGCAGCTTAGCGGGCGGAGGGGCCTACGAGCAGTACTTC
TRBD1	TRBV5-1	.	TRBJ1-2	CASSLAPDRKNGYTF	TGCGCCAGCAGCTTGGCACCGGACAGGAAAAATGGCTACACCTTC
.	TRBV7-9	.	TRBJ2-7	CASSLGLLSSYEQYF	TGTGCCAGCAGCTTAGGACTACTGAGCTCCTACGAGCAGTACTTC
TRBD1	TRBV28	.	TRBJ1-2	CASRAHGDSNYGYTF	TGTGCCAGCAGGGCCCATGGGGACAGTAACTATGGCTACACCTTC
TRBD2	TRBV28	.	TRBJ2-2	CASNYRTSGSSNTGELFF	TGTGCCAGCAATTACCGGACTAGCGGGAGTTCGAACACCGGGGAGCTGTTTTTT
TRBD1	TRBV5-5	.	TRBJ1-5	CASSLYQGAGNQPQHF	TGTGCCAGCAGCTTGTACCAGGGGGCCGGCAATCAGCCCCAGCATTTT
.	TRBV11-2	.	TRBJ1-6	CASSLAQGYNSPLHF	TGTGCCAGCAGCTTAGCTCAGGGCTATAATTCACCCCTCCACTTT
TRBD1	TRBV5-1	.	TRBJ1-3	CASSLDRGGNTIYF	TGCGCCAGCAGCTTGGACAGGGGAGGAAACACCATATATTTT
.	TRBV28	.	TRBJ2-7	CANSYPRDINYEQYF	TGTGCCAACAGCTACCCCCGGGACATAAACTACGAGCAGTACTTC
.	TRBV6-1	.	TRBJ1-1	CASSEVGLRSEAFF	TGTGCCAGCAGTGAAGTGGGCCTCCGGTCCGAAGCTTTCTTT
TRBD2	TRBV20-1	.	TRBJ2-7	CSASTSGNYEQYF	TGCAGTGCTAGTACTAGCGGGAACTACGAGCAGTACTTC
TRBD2	TRBV7-9	.	TRBJ2-1	CASSLVAGAHNEQFF	TGTGCCAGCAGCTTAGTTGCGGGAGCGCACAATGAGCAGTTCTTC
.	TRBV6-1	.	TRBJ2-4	CASSESWRGSNIQYF	TGTGCCAGCAGTGAATCGTGGCGCGGGTCGAACATTCAGTACTTC
TRBD1	TRBV3-1/TRBV3-2	.	TRBJ1-3	CASSFSTGGNTIYF	TGTGCCAGCAGCTTCTCGACAGGGGGAAACACCATATATTTT
TRBD1	TRBV19	.	TRBJ1-2	CASSIVGQGPSRSYTF	TGTGCCAGTAGTATAGTTGGACAGGGGCCCTCCAGGAGCTACACCTTC
TRBD2	TRBV7-2	.	TRBJ2-7	CASSLLLAGSPERSYEQYF	TGTGCCAGCAGCTTACTGCTAGCGGGAAGCCCAGAACGGTCATACGAGCAGTACTTC
.	TRBV4-1	.	TRBJ1-2	CASSQSDYGYTF	TGCGCCAGCAGCCAGTCCGACTATGGCTACACCTTC
TRBD1	TRBV14	.	TRBJ1-6	CASSQTTGGSPLHF	TGTGCCAGCAGCCAAACTACAGGGGGCTCACCCCTCCACTTT
.	TRBV30	.	TRBJ1-3	CAWQGFSGNTIYF	TGTGCCTGGCAGGGATTTTCTGGAAACACCATATATTTT
.	TRBV5-6	.	TRBJ2-7	CASSQGQSYEQYF	TGTGCCAGCAGCCAAGGACAGTCCTACGAGCAGTACTTC
TRBD1	TRBV6-5	.	TRBJ2-7	CASSSTGVYYYEQYF	TGTGCCAGCAGTTCGACAGGGGTTTACTATTACGAGCAGTACTTC
TRBD2	TRBV20-1	.	TRBJ2-2	CSASASGMSGELFF	TGCAGTGCTAGTGCTAGCGGGATGAGCGGGGAGCTGTTTTTT
TRBD1	TRBV27	.	TRBJ1-5	CASSWRTGDQPQHF	TGTGCCAGCAGTTGGCGGACAGGGGATCAGCCCCAGCATTTT
.	TRBV30	.	TRBJ1-2	CAWSVSAASYGYTF	TGTGCCTGGAGTGTATCGGCAGCGTCATATGGCTACACCTTC
TRBD1	TRBV5-1	.	TRBJ1-2	CASSSGQGAYGYTF	TGCGCCAGCAGCTCGGGACAGGGTGCCTATGGCTACACCTTC
TRBD1	TRBV29-1	.	TRBJ1-5	CSVGTGGNQPQHF	TGCAGCGTCGGGACAGGGGGCAATCAGCCCCAGCATTTT
TRBD1	TRBV5-5	many	TRBJ1-5	CASSLERQGTQPQHF	TGTGCCAGCAGCTTGGAAAGACAGGGCACTCAGCCCCAGCATTTT
TRBD1	TRBV6-5	.	TRBJ2-1	CAVSGTGGDEQFF	TGTGCCGTTTCCGGGACAGGGGGCGATGAGCAGTTCTTC
.	TRBV3-1/TRBV3-2	.	TRBJ1-2	CASSQRQVHGYTF	TGTGCCAGCAGCCAGCGACAGGTCCATGGCTACACCTTC
TRBD2	TRBV6-5	.	TRBJ2-3	CASSYSSSGRADTQYF	TGTGCCAGCAGTTACTCGAGTAGCGGGAGGGCAGATACGCAGTATTTT
TRBD2	TRBV6-5	few	TRBJ2-1	CASTAAGGPGEQFF	TGTGCCAGCACCGCAGCGGGAGGGCCAGGTGAGCAGTTCTTC
TRBD1	TRBV6-5	.	TRBJ1-3	CASSYSGTAVGNTIYF	TGTGCCAGCAGTTACTCCGGGACAGCAGTAGGAAACACCATATATTTT
.	TRBV21-1	.	TRBJ2-1	CASSKWASGQNEQFF	TGTGCCAGCAGCAAATGGGCTAGCGGCCAAAATGAGCAGTTCTTC
.	TRBV6-5	.	TRBJ2-7	CASTAWDFAYEQYF	TGTGCCAGCACCGCCTGGGACTTTGCCTACGAGCAGTACTTC
TRBD2	TRBV29-1	.	TRBJ2-7	CSVEKVVGLAGAYEQYF	TGCAGCGTTGAAAAGGTGGTTGGACTAGCGGGAGCCTACGAGCAGTACTTC
.	TRBV5-1	once	TRBJ1-1	CASSLDGGNTEAFF	TGCGCCAGCAGTTTGGACGGAGGGAACACTGAAGCTTTCTTT
TRBD1	TRBV5-1	.	TRBJ2-7	CASSSPGQGVYEQYF	TGCGCCAGCAGTTCCCCCGGACAGGGTGTCTACGAGCAGTACTTC
TRBD2	TRBV5-1	.	TRBJ2-5	CASSLGTSGIETQYF	TGCGCCAGCAGCCTGGGGACTAGCGGGATTGAGACCCAGTACTTC
.	TRBV21-1	once	TRBJ2-1	CASSKGLEGLAGLKYNEQFF	TGTGCCAGCAGCAAGGGATTGGAAGGACTAGCGGGTCTTAAATACAATGAGCAGTTCTTC
.	TRBV6-5	once	TRBJ2-7	CASTKPGLSYEQYF	TGTGCCAGCACTAAACCGGGACTGTCATACGAGCAGTACTTC
TRBD1	TRBV27	.	TRBJ1-5	CASSPGQGNLPQHF	TGTGCCAGCAGTCCAGGACAGGGGAACCTGCCCCAGCATTTT
.	TRBV10-3	.	TRBJ1-5	CAISDRNQPQHF	TGTGCCATCAGTGACAGGAATCAGCCCCAGCATTTT
.	TRBV5-6	.	TRBJ2-5	CASSFDREETQYF	TGTGCCAGCAGCTTTGACAGAGAAGAGACCCAGTACTTC
.	TRBV3-1/TRBV3-2	.	TRBJ1-2	CASSQEGSYGYTF	TGTGCCAGCAGCCAAGAGGGCAGCTATGGCTACACCTTC
TRBD1	TRBV6-6	many	TRBJ2-2	CASSPGTGGIVIGELFF	TGTGCCAGCAGTCCCGGGACAGGGGGTATCGTCATCGGGGAGCTGTTTTTT